The 18 T cell receptor beta chains below come from one sample, sequenced in a study of Graves' ophthalmopathy and Graves' hyperthyroidism. The study amplified TCR beta CDR3 regions using RNA transcripts. Investigators did first-round RT-PCR with HTBI primers, then second-round multiplex PCR. Using its own MiXCR run on the multiplex PCR reads, TCRdb lists one record per CDR3 protein. The sample has 500,000 to 800,000 distinct CDR3 sequences, roughly two fifths seen once. Sequenced: peripheral blood. The receptors were gathered from an adult man with Graves' ophthalmopathy.

The chain couples TRBV3-1 to TRBJ2-7; D gene uncertain. CDR1 is LGHDT and CDR2 is YNNKEL in the germline V gene (reference sequence). Trimming removed 4 bases from V and 0 bases from J, with 10 bases in between. The CDR3 extends over 14 amino acids. DNA for the CDR3: TGTGCCAGCAGCCCCACGGTCCCCTCCTACGAGCAGTACTTC. This sequence encodes CASSPTVPSYEQYF.

A remark on this clonotype: One base away lies a much larger clone, so this may be a sequencing read error. The gene calls are TRBV10-3 and TRBJ1-1; D gene unclear. V lost 10 bases and J 0 bases, leaving 18 bases between the germline ends. CDR1 and CDR2 (germline): ENHRY, SYGVKD. This CDR3 has 15 residues. For the CDR3, the DNA is TGTGCCAGCGGTGATAACCCCCGCCTGAACACTGAAGCTTTCTTT. This encodes CASGDNPRLNTEAFF.

There are a few counts of this clonotype. The junction departs from the called germline gene at one end, perhaps through a read error. The chain is built from TRBV10-3 and TRBJ2-4, with D possibly TRBD2 on 5 matching bases. The germline CDR1 and CDR2 sequences are ENHRY and SYGVKD. The CDR3 totals 15 residues. The CDR3 loop reads CASSPGGLAKNIQYF. The CDR3 DNA reads TGTGCCAGCAGTCCCGGAGGACTAGCCAAAAACATTCAGTACTTC.

This clonotype was recorded at least ten times. V gene TRBV25-1 combines with J gene TRBJ1-4; D call uncertain. There are 11 residues in the CDR3. Looked up from germline, CDR1 is MGHDK and CDR2 is SYGVNS. Trimming took off 6 bases at V and 3 bases at J, with 2 bases between the two ends. The chain's CDR3 is CASRANEKLFF. Here the CDR3 DNA reads TGTGCCAGCAGGGCTAATGAAAAACTGTTTTTT.

With regard to this clonotype: A junction end diverges from the germline sequence, so it may reflect a read error. CDR3 protein: CASSEGQRREKLFF. The CDR3 DNA is TGTGCCAGCAGTGAAGGTCAGCGGAGGGAAAAACTGTTTTTT. The chain combines TRBV10-2 with TRBJ1-4; no clear D. CDR1 WSHSY and CDR2 SAAADI come from the germline V gene. The CDR3 totals 14 residues.

The CDR3 DNA is TGCGCCAGCAGCCAGCCAGGGTGGCACTATGGCTACACCTTC. It specifies CASSQPGWHYGYTF. The rearrangement links TRBV4-1 to TRBJ1-2; a weak D match, TRBD1 (5 bases). The V gene's germline CDR1 is MGHRA and CDR2 YSYEKL. The V and J ends lost 3 bases and 3 bases respectively, with 11 bases between them. This CDR3 contains 14 residues.

A few counts support this clonotype. The chain links TRBV5-6 to TRBJ1-1; D not resolved. Trimming removed 1 base from V and 0 bases from J, with 10 bases in between. Germline loops: CDR1 SGHDT, CDR2 YYEEEE. This CDR3 spans 15 amino acids. The chain's CDR3 is CASSLPGEMNTEAFF. CDR3 in DNA: TGTGCCAGCAGCTTGCCAGGAGAAATGAACACTGAAGCTTTCTTT.

V is TRBV19 and J is TRBJ1-5; D perhaps matches TRBD1 (6 bases). V shed 10 bases and J shed 5 bases, with 24 bases lying between them. The CDR3 is made up of 16 amino acids. Germline loops: CDR1 LNHDA, CDR2 SQIVND (reference sequence). CDR3 DNA sequence: TGTGCCACCAGTGAAGGGGGGGGTGAGGGCCATCAGCCCCAGCATTTT. It is translated as CATSEGGGEGHQPQHF. The full variable domain, its missing parts supplied by reference TRBV19 and TRBJ1-5, is DGGITQSPKYLFRKEGQNVTLSCEQNLNHDAMYWYRQDPGQGLRLIYYSQIVNDFQKGDIAEGYSVSREKKESFPLTVTSAQKNPTAFYLCATSEGGGEGHQPQHFGDGTRLSIL.

The gene calls are TRBV29-1 and TRBJ2-6, with D unclear. The germline V gene has CDR1 SQVTM and CDR2 ANQGSEA. Trimming removed 5 bases from V and 9 bases from J, with 8 bases in between. The CDR3 length is 11 residues. The CDR3 protein is CSVPWDNVLTF. CDR3 sequence (DNA): TGCAGCGTTCCCTGGGACAACGTCCTGACTTTC. The entire variable domain, with the rest obtained from reference TRBV29-1 and TRBJ2-6, is as follows: SAVISQKPSRDICQRGTSLTIQCQVDSQVTMMFWYRQQPGQSLTLIATANQGSEATYESGFVIDKFPISRPNLTFSTLTVSNMSPEDSSIYLCSVPWDNVLTFGAGSRLTVL.

This clonotype was seen repeatedly, ten times or more. This chain links TRBV12-3 or TRBV12-4 with TRBJ1-2, with D unclear. Trimming cost V 1 base and J 2 bases, with 5 bases left between them. The CDR3 extends over 13 amino acids. The CDR3 DNA follows: TGTGCCAGCAGTTTAGGGATGAACTATGGCTACACCTTC. Its translation: CASSLGMNYGYTF.

The chain employs TRBV29-1 and TRBJ1-2, with D possibly matching TRBD1 (5 bases). Germline V gene lookup returns CDR1 SQVTM and CDR2 ANQGSEA. The CDR3 covers 14 residues. V shed 6 bases and J shed 1 base, with 15 bases lying between them. The CDR3 loop reads CSVANGGYNYGYTF. The CDR3 DNA reads as TGCAGCGTCGCGAACGGGGGGTATAACTATGGCTACACCTTC.

This clonotype was detected once. The genes are TRBV11-2 and TRBJ2-7; TRBD2 aligns across 8 bases. Germline V gene data show CDR1 as SGHAT and CDR2 as FQNNGV. The CDR3 runs to 15 residues. V shed 4 bases and J 3 bases; nucleotides not matched to a gene: 8. In nucleotides, the CDR3 is TGTGCCAGCAGCTCAATGGGGCGGGGGGTCTACGAGCAGTACTTC. It translates to CASSSMGRGVYEQYF.

Remarks on this clonotype: This may be a read error, as it is one base from a much larger clone. The chain combines TRBV9 with TRBJ1-4; TRBD1 might be the D (5 bases). V shed 3 bases and J shed 0 bases, with 9 bases lying between them. The CDR3 sequence is 15 residues long. Germline V gives CDR1 SGDLS, CDR2 YYNGEE. CDR3 DNA: TGTGCCAGCAGCGAGGGACGTGCAACTAATGAAAAACTGTTTTTT. It yields the protein CASSEGRATNEKLFF.

This clonotype showed up just a few times. This chain links TRBV19 with TRBJ2-1, with 7 bases aligning to TRBD2. Germline CDR1 LNHDA, CDR2 SQIVND (reference sequence). CDR3 size: 15 residues. Trimming cost V 0 bases and J 7 bases; bases outside gene matches: 6. DNA of the CDR3: TGTGCCAGTAGTATAGATCGCCTAGCGGTAAATGAGCAGTTCTTC. Translation gives CASSIDRLAVNEQFF.

This clonotype was seen ten or more times. The chain carries TRBV27 and TRBJ1-6; D gene uncertain. Germline V gives CDR1 MNHEY, CDR2 SMNVEV (reference sequence). This CDR3 is 15 amino acids long. V was cut by 3 bases and J by 5 bases, with 11 bases left in between. CDR3: CASSFLRSDNSPLHF. The CDR3 DNA is TGTGCCAGCAGTTTCCTCAGGTCGGATAATTCACCCCTCCACTTT.

The J gene is TRBJ2-7, the V gene TRBV14, with D perhaps assigned TRBD1 or TRBD2 (7 bases each). CDR1 and CDR2 from the germline V gene are SGHDN and FVKESK. The length of the CDR3 is 19 residues. The germline V and J ends were trimmed by 1 base and 0 bases, with 22 bases remaining between them. The CDR3 protein is CASSQGYRGLTPLSYEQYF. The CDR3 region has the DNA TGTGCCAGCAGCCAAGGATACAGGGGACTAACCCCCCTCTCCTACGAGCAGTACTTC.

This clonotype came up many times. This chain uses TRBV5-1 with TRBJ1-1; D uncertain. The CDR3 has 13 residues. CDR1 and CDR2 (germline): SGHRS, YFSETQ. Trimming pared 4 bases from V and 8 bases from J, leaving 15 bases between. This CDR3 is CASSTDRPEEAFF. The CDR3 DNA is TGCGCCAGCAGCACCGACCGGCCCGAAGAAGCTTTCTTT.

This clonotype was detected ten times or more. The chain combines TRBV6-6 with TRBJ1-1; D uncertain. CDR3 size: 11 residues. CDR1 and CDR2 from the germline V gene are MNHNY and SVGAGI (reference sequence). The germline V and J ends were trimmed by 3 bases and 11 bases, with 10 bases remaining between them. This chain's CDR3 is CASSYLGRAFF. CDR3 sequence (DNA): TGTGCCAGCAGTTATCTGGGTCGGGCTTTCTTT.